This TCR beta chain was observed in a study of CD8+ T cells in alopecia areata. As regards this clone: Its antigen is currently unknown.

Following extraction, RNA underwent reverse transcription to cDNA, which served as the sequencing template. Clones were read by immunoSEQ multiplex PCR, and TCRdb kept only the in-frame ones, dropping some. This table holds more than 200,000 clones, 50% to 75% found once. Treatment defined: oral pan-JAK inhibitor, 5-10 mg twice daily. Findings and caveats of the study: Normal scalp showed lower clonality than lesional scalp, especially alopecia totalis/universalis.

The TCR sequence derives from a human donor with alopecia areata. Sequenced here: CD4+ T cells sorted from blood, sampled at week 4, from a patient treated with tofacitinib.

Written as DNA, the CDR3 is TGTGCCAGCAGCGTAGCAGCGGGGGGGCAGGAGACCCAGTACTTC. This codes for CASSVAAGGQETQYF. The chain recombines TRBV9 with TRBJ2-5; 10 nucleotides line up with TRBD2. V shed 0 bases, J shed 5 bases, and the junction held 4 bases outside the gene matches. Germline assignment: CDR1 SGDLS and CDR2 YYNGEE. CDR3 size: 15 residues.